This TCR beta chain was sequenced in a study of cytotoxic CD8 clonotypes in ibrutinib-treated CLL. Overall study: Mean values per sample were some 250,000 productive templates and tens of thousands of productive rearrangements. Notes on the study in general: Clonality was elevated at ibrutinib response and had returned toward baseline at progression. Clonality (at baseline) was higher than in age-matched healthy donors and tracked circulating CD8+ T-cell counts.

Turning to this clone: What it binds is unknown.

J gave up 3 bases and V 5 bases, and 5 bases lay outside the gene matches. Germline-derived CDR1 and CDR2 are SGHNT and YENEEA. The length of the CDR3 is 14 residues. Sequencing was performed with immunoSEQ multiplex PCR; in TCRdb, only in-frame clones are kept and a portion is missing. The table has approximately 12,000 clones, about 59% seen once; the top ten hold roughly 23%. The sample consisted of PBMCs, taken before ibrutinib treatment. The TCR comes from a human donor with chronic lymphocytic leukemia. This chain links TRBV11-3 with TRBJ2-7; 9 bases are shared with TRBD1. The CDR3, as DNA: TGTGCCAGCAGCCCGGGACAGGGAAGCTACGAGCAGTACTTC. Translated, it gives CASSPGQGSYEQYF. Full variable domain (remainder filled in from reference TRBV11-3 and TRBJ2-7): EAGVVQSPRYKIIEKKQPVAFWCNPISGHNTLYWYLQNLGQGPELLIRYENEEAVDDSQLPKDRFSAERLKGVDSTLKIQPAELGDSAVYLCASSPGQGSYEQYFGPGTRLTVT.